This T cell receptor (beta chain) was captured in a study of blood T cell repertoires in COVID-19. Germline V gives CDR1 LNHNV, CDR2 YYDKDF (reference sequence). CDR3 size: 13 residues. V lost 9 bases to trimming and J lost 0 bases, with 10 bases between them. Some clones are missing from TCRdb's copy, which holds only in-frame ones; the method was immunoSEQ multiplex PCR. This table holds fewer than 250,000 clones, around 80% found once. This receptor was obtained from a woman of 80 years or more with COVID-19, enrolled during active disease. The sample consisted of peripheral blood. This rearrangement joins TRBV15 to TRBJ2-3; TRBD1 is a possible D gene (6 bases). The CDR3 protein is CATKGQSTDTQYF. In DNA, the CDR3 is TGTGCCACTAAAGGACAGAGCACAGATACGCAGTATTTT.